This is a list of T cell receptor beta chains from one sample in a study of CD8 T cells in ankylosing spondylitis. TCRdb redid the calling of the 5' RACE reads with MiXCR, one entry per CDR3 protein. The table shows 700,000 or so distinct CDR3 sequences, with around 17% occurring only once. Material: blood, either unsorted or a sorted T cell fraction (not recorded which). Every receptor here comes from a male donor with ankylosing spondylitis. CDR3s include the opening cysteine and the closing phenylalanine or tryptophan. The D gene is left open where the match is weak. The size of a clone is reported for some rows only, either as once, few or many, or as a class for expanded clones.

j_call v_call clone_size d_call cdr3_nt cdr3_aa
TRBJ1-2 TRBV5-8 once TRBD1 TGTGCCAGCAGCTCTACGGGACAGGACCTCTATGGCTACACCTTC CASSSTGQDLYGYTF
TRBJ2-4 TRBV2 . . TGTGCCAGCAGTGGTGCACAGGGAGAAAACATTCAGTACTTC CASSGAQGENIQYF
TRBJ2-2 TRBV19 . . TGTGCCAGCTTAGGTAACTGGAGGCCCACCGGGGAGCTGTTTTTT CASLGNWRPTGELFF
TRBJ1-5 TRBV4-1 . . TGCGCCAGCAGCCAAGGAGGGGAATTCAATCAGCCCCAGCATTTT CASSQGGEFNQPQHF
TRBJ2-5 TRBV2 few TRBD1 TGTGCCACACAGGGGGGTCGAGAGACCCAGTACTTC CATQGGRETQYF
TRBJ2-1 TRBV28 . . TGTGCCAGCAGTTTGGCCCTTTCCTACAATGAGCAGTTCTTC CASSLALSYNEQFF
TRBJ2-3 TRBV12-3/TRBV12-4 . . TGTGCCAGCAGTTCCCCCCGACTACCGGGGAAGCAGTATTTT CASSSPRLPGKQYF
TRBJ1-5 TRBV20-1 . . TGCAGTGCCCCACGGGGAGGTTCGAGGGATCAGCCCCAGCATTTT CSAPRGGSRDQPQHF
TRBJ2-2 TRBV12-5 few . TGTGCTAGTGGTTTCCTAGCGCCCGCGAACACCGGGGAGCTGTTTTTT CASGFLAPANTGELFF
TRBJ1-1 TRBV29-1 few TRBD1 TGCAGCGTTGAAGATCCAGGGGGGTTCACTGAAGCTTTCTTT CSVEDPGGFTEAFF
TRBJ2-1 TRBV5-1 many . TGCGCCAGCAGTATGATAGGCTCCTACAATGAGCAGTTCTTC CASSMIGSYNEQFF
TRBJ2-1 TRBV20-1 few TRBD1 TGCAGTGCTAGCTTTTACCGGGACAGGGAAAATGAGCAGTTCTTC CSASFYRDRENEQFF
TRBJ2-4 TRBV7-2 . TRBD2 TGTGCCAGCAGCCAACCTGGACTAGCGGACGCCAAAAACATTCAGTACTTC CASSQPGLADAKNIQYF
TRBJ2-1 TRBV12-3/TRBV12-4 few . TGTGCCAGCAGTTTAGTAGGTCCCTACAGGGTGTTCTTC CASSLVGPYRVFF
TRBJ2-5 TRBV4-3 . . TGCGCCAGCAGCCAAGGGGACTACCAAGAGACCCAGTACTTC CASSQGDYQETQYF
TRBJ2-1 TRBV5-1 . TRBD2 TGCGCCAGCAGCTTGCTAGCGGGAGTATTAGACAATGAGCAGTTCTTC CASSLLAGVLDNEQFF
TRBJ2-3 TRBV13 . . TGTGCCAGCAGCCACCTGGCGGCGAGTGATACGCAGTATTTT CASSHLAASDTQYF
TRBJ1-5 TRBV7-2 . . TGTGCCAGCAGCTTTATCGTCCAAAATAGCAATCAGCCCCAGCATTTT CASSFIVQNSNQPQHF
TRBJ1-1 TRBV7-9 once . TGTGCCAGCAGCTTGGGGAACCGCCGTCCCCCAGAAGCTTTCTTT CASSLGNRRPPEAFF
TRBJ2-2 TRBV25-1 few TRBD1 TGTGCCAGCAGTGCACCGTGGCAGGGGGCGAACGGGGAGCTGTTTTTT CASSAPWQGANGELFF
TRBJ2-1 TRBV12-3/TRBV12-4 few . TGTGCCAGCAGTTACGACTTGATATCCTACAATGAGCAGTTCTTC CASSYDLISYNEQFF
TRBJ2-7 TRBV10-3 . TRBD1 TGTGCCATCAGTCCGGACAGGCCCTACGAGCAGTACTTC CAISPDRPYEQYF
TRBJ1-2 TRBV5-1 few TRBD1 TGCGCCAGCAGTATGAGGGGGCTCGATGGCTACACCTTC CASSMRGLDGYTF
TRBJ2-7 TRBV5-6 . TRBD1 TGTGCCAGCAGCTTGGGGACAGGGTATGTATACGAGCAGTACTTC CASSLGTGYVYEQYF
TRBJ2-2 TRBV20-1 few . TGCAGTGCTAGATGGGGACGGCCGAATGACACCGGGGAGCTGTTTTTT CSARWGRPNDTGELFF
TRBJ2-7 TRBV7-6 . TRBD2 TGTGCCAGCAGCCCCCCCCTAGCGGGGGCCCGGTACTTC CASSPPLAGARYF
TRBJ1-1 TRBV12-3/TRBV12-4 . . TGTGCCAGCAGTTTAAGCCTCCCCGAAGCTTTCTTT CASSLSLPEAFF
TRBJ2-3 TRBV11-2 . TRBD2 TGTGCCAGCAGCTTAGACATGCGGGAGGGCCTCACAGATACGCAGTATTTT CASSLDMREGLTDTQYF
TRBJ1-2 TRBV4-2 . . TGTGCCAGCAGCCAAGATGGGAACGACGTGGGGACCTTC CASSQDGNDVGTF
TRBJ2-7 TRBV7-6 . . TGTGCCAGCAGCGGGGAAAGGGACGCCTCCTACGAGCAGTACTTC CASSGERDASYEQYF
TRBJ1-5 TRBV7-2 . . TGTGCCAGCAGCTTATTACCGGACGGTGTTCAGCCCCAGCATTTT CASSLLPDGVQPQHF
TRBJ2-1 TRBV20-1 . TRBD2 TGCAGTGCCCCCGAGGCGGGGGGCCCCTCCAATGAGCAGTTCTTC CSAPEAGGPSNEQFF
TRBJ1-1 TRBV5-1 . . TGCGCCAGCAGCCCCCCGATTGGCACTGAAGCTTTCTTT CASSPPIGTEAFF
TRBJ2-7 TRBV5-6 . TRBD1 TGTGCCAGCAGCGAGGGCTCTACAGGGGCGATATCCTACGAGCAGTACTTC CASSEGSTGAISYEQYF
TRBJ2-5 TRBV6-5 . TRBD1 TGTGCCAGCAGTAACTACCCAGGACAGGGGCAAGAGACCCAGTACTTC CASSNYPGQGQETQYF
TRBJ1-4 TRBV7-9 few . TGTGCCAGCAGCGAATACAGGGATGAAAAACTGTTTTTT CASSEYRDEKLFF
TRBJ2-2 TRBV2 . . TGTGCCAGCAGTGTTTCTAGCGTGGGCGGGGAGCTGTTTTTT CASSVSSVGGELFF
TRBJ2-1 TRBV4-3 . . TGCGCCAGCAGCGTAAACCGGGACTTCTCCTACAATGAGCAGTTCTTC CASSVNRDFSYNEQFF
TRBJ1-5 TRBV12-3/TRBV12-4 . . TGTGCCAGCAGTTTATGGGGGAGTAGCAATCAGCCCCAGCATTTT CASSLWGSSNQPQHF
TRBJ2-1 TRBV12-3/TRBV12-4 many . TGTGCCAGCAGTTCCCCCGGGGGCTCCTACAATGAGCAGTTCTTC CASSSPGGSYNEQFF
TRBJ1-2 TRBV7-2 few TRBD1 TGTGCCAGCAGCCGATCAGGGGACAGGGACTATGGCTACACCTTC CASSRSGDRDYGYTF
TRBJ2-7 TRBV25-1 few . TGTGCCAGCAGTGAATACGGGGGTGGGGCTGTGGACGAGCAGTACTTC CASSEYGGGAVDEQYF
TRBJ1-6 TRBV4-3 . . TGCGCCAGCAGCCAAGAATCAGGGCCAGGTCCGGCCCTCCACTTT CASSQESGPGPALHF
TRBJ1-1 TRBV20-1 . TRBD1 TGCAGTGCTAGAGATCGACAGGGTAGAACTGAAGCTTTCTTT CSARDRQGRTEAFF
TRBJ1-4 TRBV5-1 . . TGCGCCAGCAGCTTGGTGTCGGGGGCAACTAATGAAAAACTGTTTTTT CASSLVSGATNEKLFF
TRBJ2-1 TRBV29-1 . TRBD2 TGCAGCGTTGTTGGTAGCGGGGCCTACAATGAGCAGTTCTTC CSVVGSGAYNEQFF
TRBJ2-7 TRBV4-1 . . TGCGCCAGCAGCCAAGATCCAGCGAGGACCTACGAGCAGTACTTC CASSQDPARTYEQYF
TRBJ2-7 TRBV2 . TRBD2 TGTGCCAGCAGTGAGCGGGGGACTAGCTACGAGCAGTACTTC CASSERGTSYEQYF
TRBJ1-5 TRBV3-1 . . TGTGCCAGCAGCCGTGCTGGGCAGTCCAATCAGCCCCAGCATTTT CASSRAGQSNQPQHF
TRBJ2-1 TRBV3-1 few . TGTGCCAGCAGCGACAAAACAGTGTACAGCGATGAGCAGTTCTTC CASSDKTVYSDEQFF
TRBJ1-1 TRBV5-1 . TRBD1 TGCGCCAGCAGCGCACCAAAGGGGGCCGGGAACACTGAAGCTTTCTTT CASSAPKGAGNTEAFF
TRBJ2-1 TRBV30 many TRBD2 TGTGCCTGGAGTGTACTAGCGGGGGGGCTCAGTGAGCAGTTCTTC CAWSVLAGGLSEQFF
TRBJ1-2 TRBV6-5 . . TGTGCCAGCAGTTACTCGTCCTCGGCCCCGCCTAACTATGGCTACACCTTC CASSYSSSAPPNYGYTF
TRBJ1-5 TRBV6-1 . TRBD1 TGTGCCACCGGGACAGGGGGAAGTCGTAGCAATCAGCCCCAGCATTTT CATGTGGSRSNQPQHF